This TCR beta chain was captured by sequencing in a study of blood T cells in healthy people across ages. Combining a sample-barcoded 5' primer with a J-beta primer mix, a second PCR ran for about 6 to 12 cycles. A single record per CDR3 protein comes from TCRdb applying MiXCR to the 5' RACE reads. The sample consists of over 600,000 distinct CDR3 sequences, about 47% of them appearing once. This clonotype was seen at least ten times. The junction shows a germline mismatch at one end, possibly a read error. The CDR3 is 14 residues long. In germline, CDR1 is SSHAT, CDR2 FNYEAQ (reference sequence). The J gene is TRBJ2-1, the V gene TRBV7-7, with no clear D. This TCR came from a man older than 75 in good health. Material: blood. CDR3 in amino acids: CASSPNNGDNEQFF. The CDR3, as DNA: TGTGCTAGCAGCCCAAACAATGGGGACAATGAGCAGTTCTTC. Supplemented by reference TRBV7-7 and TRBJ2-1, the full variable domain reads GAGVSQSPRYKVTKRGQDVTLRCDPISSHATLYWYQQALGQGPEFLTYFNYEAQPDKSGLPSDRFSAERPEGSISTLTIQRTEQRDSAMYRCASSPNNGDNEQFFGPGTRLTVL.